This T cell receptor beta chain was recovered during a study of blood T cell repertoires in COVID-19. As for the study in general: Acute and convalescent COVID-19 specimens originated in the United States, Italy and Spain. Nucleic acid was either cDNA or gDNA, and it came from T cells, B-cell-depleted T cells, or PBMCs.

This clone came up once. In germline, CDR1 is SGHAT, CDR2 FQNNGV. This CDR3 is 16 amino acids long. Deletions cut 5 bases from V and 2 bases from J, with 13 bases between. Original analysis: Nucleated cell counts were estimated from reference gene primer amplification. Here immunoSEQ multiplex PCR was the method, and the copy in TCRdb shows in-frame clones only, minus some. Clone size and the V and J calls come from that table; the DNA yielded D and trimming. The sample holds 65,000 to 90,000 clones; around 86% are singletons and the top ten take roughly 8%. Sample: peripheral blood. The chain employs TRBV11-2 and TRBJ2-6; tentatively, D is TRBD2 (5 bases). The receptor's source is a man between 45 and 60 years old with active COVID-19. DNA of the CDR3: TGTGCCAGCAGCCCCCGGGCCGGGGCTGGGGCCAACGTCCTGACTTTC. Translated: CASSPRAGAGANVLTF.